The clone carrying this T cell receptor (beta chain) has at least ten counts. Its cognate antigen is unknown. The data are from a study of T-cell reconstitution after alpha-beta-depleted transplantation in children. Construction of the TCRbeta library involved unique molecular identifiers. From the PCR reads, TCRdb called clonotypes with MiXCR, one entry per CDR3 protein. The sample includes some 120,000 distinct CDR3 sequences, 10% of them seen just once. Findings and limits, study-wide: Some patients owed their high day-60 TCRbeta diversity to surviving recipient T cells and thymic progenitors. About two months after transplant, alpha-beta T cells reportedly came from several hundred expanded graft clones. A year post-transplant, T-cell counts and diversity derived mostly from newly produced T cells.

CDR3 length: 13 amino acids. Trimming shortened V by 3 bases and J by 4 bases, and 8 bases separated the two germline ends. This TCR came from a boy aged 2 to 10 with acute lymphoblastic leukemia, due to receive a stem cell transplant. The chain employs TRBV12-3 or TRBV12-4 and TRBJ2-3; D not certain. The sequenced sample was PBMCs, obtained before TCRalphabeta/CD19-depleted stem cell transplant. The CDR3 DNA reads TGTGCCAGCAGTTTCCCAGGTGCAGATACGCAGTATTTT. This encodes CASSFPGADTQYF.